This T cell receptor beta chain was sequenced during a study of T cell responses to AZD1222 COVID-19 vaccine. On this clone: No antigen is known for it.

Measured with immunoSEQ multiplex PCR; TCRdb has only the in-frame clones, and not every one. Of approximately 52,000 clones in the sample, roughly 90% were seen once. Broader study findings: Only 6 or 7 individuals given AZD1222 were seropositive at baseline. Among the donors, most were white British and more were female, and clonal diversity was possibly underestimated. Reportedly, close to half of spike-specific TCRs are directed against unmutated variant regions. Repertoire sampling was restricted to post-peak T cell response timepoints.

Germline lookup yields CDR1 SQVTM and CDR2 ANQGSEA. V dropped 3 bases and J dropped 1 base, with 16 bases sitting between them. This CDR3 has 16 amino acids. The genes are TRBV29-1 and TRBJ2-1; D perhaps matches TRBD1 (6 bases). The TCR was taken from an adult who received the AZD1222 COVID-19 vaccine. This specimen consisted of peripheral blood, obtained 28 days after the second AZD1222 dose. The CDR3 loop reads CSVEETGLSSYNEQFF. The CDR3 nucleotides are TGCAGCGTTGAGGAAACAGGGTTAAGTTCCTACAATGAGCAGTTCTTC.